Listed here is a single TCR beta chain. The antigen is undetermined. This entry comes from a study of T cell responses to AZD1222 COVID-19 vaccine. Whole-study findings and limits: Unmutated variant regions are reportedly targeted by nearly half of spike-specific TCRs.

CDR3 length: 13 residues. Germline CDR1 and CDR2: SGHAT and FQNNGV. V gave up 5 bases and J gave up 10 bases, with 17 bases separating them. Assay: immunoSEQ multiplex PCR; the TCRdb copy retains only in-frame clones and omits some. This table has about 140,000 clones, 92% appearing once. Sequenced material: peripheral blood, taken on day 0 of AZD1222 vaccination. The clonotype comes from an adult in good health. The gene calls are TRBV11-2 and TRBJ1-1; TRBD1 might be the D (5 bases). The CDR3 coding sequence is TGTGCCAGCAGCCACGTATCGACAGACGGAGCTTTCTTT. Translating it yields CASSHVSTDGAFF.